The 10 T cell receptor beta chains given below trace back to one sample, sequenced in a study of Graves' ophthalmopathy and Graves' hyperthyroidism. The sequenced template was RNA, covering the TCR beta CDR3 region. Investigators did first-round RT-PCR with HTBI primers, then second-round multiplex PCR. TCRdb called the multiplex PCR reads again in MiXCR, with one record for every CDR3 protein. The table includes 200,000 to 250,000 distinct CDR3 sequences, roughly 29% detected once. Sequenced material: peripheral blood. These receptors were obtained from a man aged 45 to 65 with Graves' ophthalmopathy.

This clonotype showed up many times. The chain employs TRBV4-1 and TRBJ2-7; D not resolved. The CDR3 spans 13 residues. Germline CDR1 reads MGHRA; CDR2 reads YSYEKL. The V gene lost 3 bases and the J gene lost 5 bases, with 11 bases spanning the gap. This chain's CDR3 is CASSHAQMDEQYF. As DNA, the CDR3 is TGCGCCAGCAGCCACGCACAAATGGACGAGCAGTACTTC.

Concerning this clonotype: The CDR3 does not end in the conserved phenylalanine or tryptophan, so this is likely a read error. The rearrangement uses TRBV7-2 and TRBJ1-1; D not resolved. CDR1 is SGHTA, CDR2 FQGNSA, per germline. The CDR3 covers 11 residues. V was trimmed by 5 bases and J by 5 bases, leaving 6 bases between them. As DNA, the CDR3 is TGTGCCAGCAGCCGAAGGACTGAAGCTTTCCTT. Translated, it gives CASSRRTEAFL.

This clonotype was observed at least ten times. The chain combines TRBV19 with TRBJ1-1; D gene ambiguous. Between the trimmed V and J ends, which lost 5 bases and 0 bases, there was a span of 7 bases. Per germline, CDR1 LNHDA and CDR2 SQIVND (reference sequence). This CDR3 has 13 residues. CDR3 sequence reads: CASSPQVNTEAFF. CDR3 coding DNA: TGTGCCAGTAGTCCCCAAGTGAACACTGAAGCTTTCTTT. The full variable domain, rest sourced from reference TRBV19 and TRBJ1-1, is DGGITQSPKYLFRKEGQNVTLSCEQNLNHDAMYWYRQDPGQGLRLIYYSQIVNDFQKGDIAEGYSVSREKKESFPLTVTSAQKNPTAFYLCASSPQVNTEAFFGQGTRLTVV.

This clonotype was counted at least ten times. The chain links TRBV28 to TRBJ2-5; 7 nucleotides align to TRBD1. The germline gives CDR1 MDHEN, CDR2 SYDVKM. V lost 6 bases and J lost 1; bases outside the gene matches: 5. CDR3 length: 14 residues. DNA of the CDR3: TGTGCCAGCAGAGACAGGGTGTCCCAAGAGACCCAGTACTTC. Amino acids: CASRDRVSQETQYF.

V gene TRBV20-1 combines with J gene TRBJ1-5; 10 positions agree with TRBD1. The V gene end was trimmed by 6 bases and the J gene end by 3 bases; junction bases not matched to a gene: 8. CDR1 is DFQATT and CDR2 is SNEGSKA in the germline V gene (reference sequence). The CDR3 consists of 15 residues. In DNA, the CDR3 is TGCAGTGCGAGGCCGGGACAGGGGCCCAATCAGCCCCAGCATTTT. The encoded protein is CSARPGQGPNQPQHF.

This clonotype was seen repeatedly, ten times or more. This chain connects TRBV6-4 to TRBJ2-7; the match to TRBD2 covers 13 bases. The germline gives CDR1 MRHNA, CDR2 SNTAGT. The CDR3 sequence is 18 residues long. After removal of 2 bases from V and 5 bases from J, the junction contained 12 bases not matched to a gene. CDR3 DNA: TGTGCCAGCAGTGACCCACCTCGGACTAGCGGGAGTCGGCACGAGCAGTACTTC. It specifies CASSDPPRTSGSRHEQYF.

The sample holds many counts of this clonotype. The chain employs TRBV3-1 and TRBJ1-1; D ambiguous. The CDR3 consists of 12 residues. The ends were cut back, 9 bases at V and 0 bases at J, with 8 bases in the middle. Germline V gene sequence: CDR1 LGHDT, CDR2 YNNKEL (reference sequence). DNA for the CDR3: TGTGCCAGTCTTGGGTTGAACACTGAAGCTTTCTTT. Its translation: CASLGLNTEAFF.

This clonotype was found many times. The rearrangement links TRBV7-2 to TRBJ2-7; 9 bases are a match to TRBD2. The ends lost 4 bases at V and 0 bases at J; junction bases unmatched: 4. This CDR3 spans 15 amino acids. Germline-derived CDR1 and CDR2 are SGHTA and FQGNSA. The CDR3 protein is CASSYSGGPSYEQYF. Here the CDR3 DNA reads TGTGCCAGCAGCTATAGCGGGGGTCCCTCCTACGAGCAGTACTTC.

The chain carries TRBV6-1 and TRBJ2-7; 9 bases are a match to TRBD1. V was pared by 8 bases and J by 2 bases, with 10 bases of the junction left unmatched. Germline lookup yields CDR1 MNHNS and CDR2 SASEGT. The length of the CDR3 is 15 residues. The CDR3 region has the DNA TGTGCCAGCGGTCGTGCCGGGACAGGGACCTACGAGCAGTACTTC. Protein product: CASGRAGTGTYEQYF.

Many counts were recorded for this clonotype. The chain carries TRBV12-3 or TRBV12-4 and TRBJ2-7, with 15 bases lining up with TRBD2. The ends lost 5 bases at V and 4 bases at J; junction bases unmatched: 3. This CDR3 spans 15 amino acids. The CDR3 coding sequence is TGTGCCAGCAGTAAAGGACTAGCGGGAGGGTACGAGCAGTACTTC. Protein product: CASSKGLAGGYEQYF.